This note documents a single TCR beta chain sequence. TCRdb keeps only in-frame clones here, not all; method: immunoSEQ multiplex PCR. The table has over 90,000 clones, 70% to 90% seen once. The sample belongs to a study of blood T cell repertoires in COVID-19. Overall study: The United States, Italy and Spain were the sources of the acute and convalescent COVID-19 samples. T cells, B-cell-depleted T cells, or PBMCs supplied cDNA or gDNA.

The length of the CDR3 is 13 residues. V was clipped by 5 bases and J by 4 bases, with 11 bases between them. Germline V gene data show CDR1 as LNHDA and CDR2 as SQIVND (reference sequence). Sample: peripheral blood. The receptor's source is a man aged 45-60 years in a cohort sampled during active COVID-19. The chain joins TRBV19 to TRBJ2-5, with a possible D match to TRBD2 (5 bases). The CDR3 coding sequence is TGTGCCAGTAGTGGACCTCGGGGAGAGACCCAGTACTTC. It encodes CASSGPRGETQYF.